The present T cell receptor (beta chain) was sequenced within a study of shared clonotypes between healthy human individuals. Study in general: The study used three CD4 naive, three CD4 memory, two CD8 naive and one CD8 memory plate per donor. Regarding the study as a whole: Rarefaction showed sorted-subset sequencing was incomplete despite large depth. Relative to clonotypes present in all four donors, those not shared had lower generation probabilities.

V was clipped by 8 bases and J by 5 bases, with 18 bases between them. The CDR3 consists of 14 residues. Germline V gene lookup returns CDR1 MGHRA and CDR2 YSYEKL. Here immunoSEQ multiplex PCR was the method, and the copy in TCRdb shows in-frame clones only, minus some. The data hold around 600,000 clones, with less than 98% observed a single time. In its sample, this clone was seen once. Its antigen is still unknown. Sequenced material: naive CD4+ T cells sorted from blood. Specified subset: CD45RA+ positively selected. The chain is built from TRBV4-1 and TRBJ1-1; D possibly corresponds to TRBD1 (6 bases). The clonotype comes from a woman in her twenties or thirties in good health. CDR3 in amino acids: CASASTQGETEAFF. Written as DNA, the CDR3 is TGCGCCAGCGCTTCCACACAGGGAGAAACTGAAGCTTTCTTT.